This TCR beta chain came from a study of human T cells and chemical hapten exposure. Background on the study: Throughout the roughly 22-week study, diphenylcyclopropenone was applied weekly to the patients' scalps. DPC 0.01% went on the upper back by patch test, with reading at 6 days. Small discrepancies in pooled library volume mainly accounted for the varying TCR yields per sample.

The table lists this clonotype with a few counts. The CDR3 spans 17 residues. V was trimmed by 2 bases and J by 3 bases, leaving 20 bases between them. From germline, CDR1 is SGHAT and CDR2 FQNNGV. Individual cDNA molecules received unique molecular identifiers in the library. A single record per CDR3 protein comes from TCRdb applying MiXCR to the RACE reads. The profile shows roughly 120,000 distinct CDR3 sequences, 12% to 15% of them singletons. Documented time point: patch test 1, 2 weeks after DPC sensitization. Treatment of the sample: therapeutic diphenylcyclopropenone sensitization with weekly scalp DPC.

The source was whole blood, collected in connection with sensitization to the hapten diphenylcyclopropenone (DPC). The receptor comes from a man aged 18 to 30 with alopecia areata. Some clones in this sample may be carry-over from other donors' samples. V is TRBV11-2 and J is TRBJ2-7; D unresolved. In DNA form, the CDR3 reads TGTGCCAGCAGCTTACGAGGAGAACCCACTGATCTCTACGAGCAGTACTTC. Translated: CASSLRGEPTDLYEQYF.